The rows below give T cell receptor beta chains drawn from one sample of a study of CD8 T cells in ankylosing spondylitis. TCRdb independently ran MiXCR on the 5' RACE reads; one entry per CDR3 protein. The sample lists about 25,000 distinct CDR3 sequences, just over 2.5% occurring once. The specimen was blood, either unsorted or a sorted T cell fraction (not recorded which). These receptors were collected from a female donor with ankylosing spondylitis or in good health (not recorded which). Both conserved end residues are trimmed from each CDR3. A D gene is named only where the DNA matches it firmly.

J gene,D gene,V gene,CDR3 protein
TRBJ2-7,.,TRBV9,ASSVEAGTQRYEQY
TRBJ2-2,TRBD1,TRBV9,ASSASTGGFAGELF
TRBJ2-2,.,TRBV9,ASSFTPNTGELF
TRBJ2-5,.,TRBV9,ASSGTSTAQETQY
TRBJ2-7,TRBD2,TRBV9,ASSVATGGQTYEQY
TRBJ1-1,.,TRBV9,ASSAGGGIRNTEAF
TRBJ1-5,.,TRBV5-1,ASSILPEGGYSNQPQH
TRBJ1-6,.,TRBV9,ASSVGSRSPLH
TRBJ2-7,.,TRBV9,ASSPQVQGRDYEQY
TRBJ2-1,.,TRBV9,ASSAVAGSSFNEQF
TRBJ2-2,.,TRBV9,ASSATIAPNTGELF
TRBJ2-7,.,TRBV9,ASSVEQRSYEQY
TRBJ2-1,TRBD2,TRBV9,ASSVVASGNNEQF
TRBJ2-1,.,TRBV9,ASSKRDLSYNEQF
TRBJ1-2,.,TRBV21-1,ASSKGSSYGYT
TRBJ1-5,TRBD1,TRBV9,ASAQGTGGNQPQH
TRBJ2-1,TRBD2,TRBV9,ASSVGTSGTSYRLEQF
TRBJ2-7,TRBD2,TRBV9,ASSVAGGGYGYEQY
TRBJ2-2,.,TRBV9,ASSTRAGNTGELF
TRBJ1-4,.,TRBV9,ASSVSTGADEKLF
TRBJ2-2,.,TRBV9,ASSANYRLPLNTGELF